There are a few counts of the clone carrying this TCR beta chain. Its antigen remains unknown. Isolated RNA was reverse transcribed in full, so expressed TCRB transcripts were sequenced. Only in-frame clones appear in the TCRdb table, and some are missing; sequencing was by immunoSEQ multiplex PCR. This sample has more than 150,000 clones, with less than 9.5% found just once. This sample stems from a study of beta chain features in type 1 diabetes. Study results and caveats: Diminished insertions and augmented deletions at VDJ junctions characterized type 1 diabetes patients. Researchers reported that naive, central memory and Treg TCRB repertoires appeared more similar in patients than in healthy donors.

The CDR3 spans 15 residues. From germline, CDR1 is GTSNPN and CDR2 SVGIG (reference sequence). V trimming: 1 base; J trimming: 0 bases; junction bases outside the gene matches: 4. Sequencing was performed on central memory CD4+ T cells from blood. The TCR comes from a woman in her late teens or twenties in good health. The chain uses TRBV30 and TRBJ2-3, with 7 bases aligning to TRBD1. The CDR3 DNA reads as TGTGCCTGGAGTGGACAGGGCATGAGCACAGATACGCAGTATTTT. Protein sequence: CAWSGQGMSTDTQYF.